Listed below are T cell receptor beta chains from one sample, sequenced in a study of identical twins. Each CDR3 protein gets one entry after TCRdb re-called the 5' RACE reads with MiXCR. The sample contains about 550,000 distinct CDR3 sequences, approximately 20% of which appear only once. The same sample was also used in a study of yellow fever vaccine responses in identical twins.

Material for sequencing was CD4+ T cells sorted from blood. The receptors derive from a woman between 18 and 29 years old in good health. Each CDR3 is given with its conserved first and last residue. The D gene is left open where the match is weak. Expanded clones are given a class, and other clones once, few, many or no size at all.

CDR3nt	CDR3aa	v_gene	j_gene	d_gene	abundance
TGCGCCAGCAGCCAAGAAGGAGGGGGACAGGGTGCCTACGAGCAGTACTTC	CASSQEGGGQGAYEQYF	TRBV4-1	TRBJ2-7	TRBD1	-
TGTGCCAGCAGCCATCCTGCCGGGACTAGCGGGAGTGGTGAGCAGTTCTTC	CASSHPAGTSGSGEQFF	TRBV2	TRBJ2-1	TRBD2	-
TGCGCCAGCAGCACGCACGGGGACCCACCTCAGTACTTC	CASSTHGDPPQYF	TRBV5-1	TRBJ2-5	-	few
TGTGCCAGCAGCTTGGGGACTAGCGACCCCCAAGAGACCCAGTACTTC	CASSLGTSDPQETQYF	TRBV7-2	TRBJ2-5	TRBD2	few
TGTGCCATAACCGGGACTAGCGGGAGAAATGAGCAGTTCTTC	CAITGTSGRNEQFF	TRBV2	TRBJ2-1	TRBD2	-
TGTGCCAGCAGCTTACAACTAGCGGTAGGAAGCTCCTACAATGAGCAGTTCTTC	CASSLQLAVGSSYNEQFF	TRBV11-1	TRBJ2-1	TRBD2	few
TGTGCCATCAGTGAGACCGGGGCGCTTGGCTACACCTTC	CAISETGALGYTF	TRBV10-3	TRBJ1-2	-	few
TGCGCCAGCAGCTTGGAACAGGTTTCCTACAATGAGCAGTTCTTC	CASSLEQVSYNEQFF	TRBV5-1	TRBJ2-1	-	few
TGCGCCAGCAGCTTAACCGGGACTGGACCCTACGAGCAGTACTTC	CASSLTGTGPYEQYF	TRBV5-1	TRBJ2-7	-	few
TGTGCCAGCTCACCAATGGTTCCAAACACAGATACGCAGTATTTT	CASSPMVPNTDTQYF	TRBV18	TRBJ2-3	-	-
TGTGCCACCAGCAGACCGGGGTATGAAGCTTTCTTT	CATSRPGYEAFF	TRBV15	TRBJ1-1	-	-
TGTGCCAGCAGTGAAAATAGGTGGACGGAGCCCATCTACGAGCAGTACTTC	CASSENRWTEPIYEQYF	TRBV2	TRBJ2-7	-	-
TGTGCCAGCACCCTCACGCCGGGACTAGCGGGGGGGGAGCAGTTCTTC	CASTLTPGLAGGEQFF	TRBV12-3/TRBV12-4	TRBJ2-1	TRBD2	many
TGTGCCAGCAGTGCACTAGCGGGAGGCGAGCAGTACTTC	CASSALAGGEQYF	TRBV2	TRBJ2-7	TRBD2	-
TGTGCCAGCAGCCAAGCCCCTCCCGGATCCGGGGAGCTGTTTTTT	CASSQAPPGSGELFF	TRBV3-1	TRBJ2-2	-	many
TGTGCCAGCAGCCTGGCCGACAGGAGAAAGAACACCGGGGAGCTGTTTTTT	CASSLADRRKNTGELFF	TRBV7-9	TRBJ2-2	-	few
TGCGCCAGCAGCGAGGGACTAGTTGGGACAGATACGCAGTATTTT	CASSEGLVGTDTQYF	TRBV4-1	TRBJ2-3	TRBD2	few